Listed here is a single T cell receptor beta chain. This specimen belongs to a study of technical replicates of blood from several donors. TCRdb keeps only in-frame clones here, not all; method: immunoSEQ multiplex PCR. This table has fewer than 85,000 clones, around 90% appearing once. Germline loops: CDR1 SGHDT, CDR2 YYEEEE. The CDR3 is 13 amino acids. Trimming removed 4 bases from V and 3 bases from J; junction bases left unmatched: 3. This sequence was found in a human donor in good health. The chain joins TRBV5-6 to TRBJ2-7, with 8 bases aligning to TRBD2. The sample comprised T cells isolated from PBMCs. DNA for the CDR3: TGTGCCAGCAGCCCGGGACTAGGCTACGAGCAGTACTTC. Encoded protein: CASSPGLGYEQYF.